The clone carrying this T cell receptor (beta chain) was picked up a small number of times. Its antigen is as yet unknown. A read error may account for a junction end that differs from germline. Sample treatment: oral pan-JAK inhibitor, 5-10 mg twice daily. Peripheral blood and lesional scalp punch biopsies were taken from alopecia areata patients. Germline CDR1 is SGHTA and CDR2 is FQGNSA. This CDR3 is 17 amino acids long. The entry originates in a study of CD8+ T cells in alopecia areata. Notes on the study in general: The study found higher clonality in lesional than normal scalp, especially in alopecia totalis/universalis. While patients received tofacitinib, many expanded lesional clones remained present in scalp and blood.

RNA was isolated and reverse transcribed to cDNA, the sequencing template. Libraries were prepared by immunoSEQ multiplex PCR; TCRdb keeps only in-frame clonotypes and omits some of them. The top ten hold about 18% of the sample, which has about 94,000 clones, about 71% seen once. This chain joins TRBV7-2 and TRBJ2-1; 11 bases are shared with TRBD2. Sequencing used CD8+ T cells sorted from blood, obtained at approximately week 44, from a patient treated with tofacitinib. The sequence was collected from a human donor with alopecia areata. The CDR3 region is CASSQEGVAGGPNEQFF. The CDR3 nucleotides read TGCGCCAGCAGCCAAGAAGGTGTAGCGGGGGGGCCAAATGAGCAGTTCTTC.